This T cell receptor beta chain emerged from a study of T cell responses to AZD1222 COVID-19 vaccine. This table comes from immunoSEQ multiplex PCR, and its TCRdb copy is limited to in-frame clones, with some not included. The sample lists over 100,000 clones; 87% were seen once. Analyses pooled second doses at about 4 or about 12 weeks. This clone was detected once. Its matching antigen is unknown. Study results and limitations: At 160-218 and 743-854, vaccine-associated CD4 TCRs were dominant, and they spanned spike. Donors were mostly white British, more females; clonal diversity possibly underestimated. Seropositive at baseline were only a handful of AZD1222 recipients.

The germline V gene encodes CDR1 PRHDT and CDR2 FYEKMQ (reference sequence). The CDR3 has 13 amino acids. Trimming cost V 6 bases and J 6 bases; bases outside gene matches: 4. The starting material was peripheral blood, obtained 28 days after the second AZD1222 dose. This chain joins TRBV13 and TRBJ2-7; TRBD1 agrees at 11 bases. This clonotype was sampled from an adult who received the AZD1222 COVID-19 vaccine. The CDR3 here is CASRRTGGGEQYF. In DNA form, the CDR3 reads TGTGCCAGCAGGCGGACAGGGGGCGGCGAGCAGTACTTC.